The clone carrying this T cell receptor beta chain has a single count. This sample stems from a study of blood T cell repertoires in COVID-19. Study summary: Donors in the United States, Italy and Spain gave samples during acute or convalescent COVID-19. In each case, the material was cDNA or gDNA derived from T cells, B-cell-depleted T cells, or PBMCs.

In germline, CDR1 is LNHDA, CDR2 SQIVND (reference sequence). The CDR3 covers 16 residues. V lost 3 bases to trimming and J lost 2 bases; unmatched junction nucleotides: 5. TCRdb's table, derived via immunoSEQ multiplex PCR, lists solely in-frame clones and lacks some. The data contain approximately 210,000 clones, about 88% of them singletons. The chain recombines TRBV19 with TRBJ2-1; 9 nucleotides match TRBD1. The sample consisted of peripheral blood. This sequence was found in a woman between 40 and 50 years old with acute or convalescent COVID-19. This CDR3 reads CASSIWGQGTYNEQFF. DNA of the CDR3: TGTGCCAGTAGTATCTGGGGACAGGGCACCTACAATGAGCAGTTCTTC.